One T cell receptor (beta chain) is described in this entry. Its antigen is not known. The PCR made use of 60 Vbeta and 13 Jbeta primers. Repertoires were generated with immunoSEQ multiplex PCR, while TCRdb's copy carries only in-frame clones and drops some. The sample includes 75,000 to 100,000 clones, about 78% of them seen just once. This entry is derived from a study of cytomegalovirus exposure and HLA in healthy donors. At the level of the study: From donors who were HLA-typed, an early data release held around 85 million unique TCRs.

Study-level findings and limits: Most CMV-associated TCR beta chains were later found to appear HLA-restricted. As a later analysis showed, several of the most significant clusters appeared to be linked to common viral pathogens.

The sequence came from a man between 40 and 49 years old in good health and CMV-seronegative. The sequenced sample was PBMCs.

The CDR3 nucleotides read TGTGCCAGCAATGGTTACAGGGAGAGGATGAACACTGAAGCTTTCTTT. Amino acid sequence: CASNGYRERMNTEAFF. This chain connects TRBV2 to TRBJ1-1; tentatively, D is TRBD1 (6 bases). The CDR3 is 16 residues long. Deletions cut 7 bases from V and 0 bases from J, with 18 bases between. CDR1 and CDR2 (germline): SNHLY, FYNNEI.